This T cell receptor beta chain was obtained from a study of CD8 T cells in ankylosing spondylitis. Overall study findings and caveats: The study looked at matched synovial fluid samples from ankylosing spondylitis patients. Disease-linked clones were reported to be significantly enriched there. Among TCR beta sequences, a motif of about 8 highly homologous variants appeared characteristic of ankylosing spondylitis blood.

This clonotype was detected only a few times. What it binds is not known. Construction of TCR beta libraries was performed using quantitative 5'-RACE with molecular barcodes. In TCRdb, the 5' RACE reads were re-called with MiXCR into one record per CDR3 protein. The sample includes about 840,000 distinct CDR3 sequences, approximately 10% of them seen just once. The sequence was obtained from a male donor with ankylosing spondylitis. The source material was blood, either unsorted or a sorted T cell fraction (not recorded which).

CDR3 nucleotide sequence: TGTGCCAGCAGTGAAGCGCTAGGAATGGATCAGCCCCAGCATTTT. This sequence encodes CASSEALGMDQPQHF. The chain carries TRBV6-1 and TRBJ1-5; D not certain. Germline V gives CDR1 MNHNS, CDR2 SASEGT. V gave up 0 bases and J gave up 5 bases, with 11 bases separating them. The CDR3 extends over 15 amino acids.